In its sample, the clone carrying this T cell receptor beta chain was seen a few times. Its matching antigen is unknown. Relative to the germline gene, one junction end is altered; a read error may explain this. A second PCR, run for 7 to 11 cycles, used a sample-barcoded 5' primer plus a J-beta primer mix. Each CDR3 protein gets one entry after TCRdb re-called the 5' RACE reads with MiXCR. The sample carries more than 1,000,000 distinct CDR3 sequences, around 27% recorded once. The sample belongs to a study of blood T cells in healthy people across ages. Findings of the study overall: Correlation between TCR beta diversity and naive T cell percentage was strong. Roughly linear age-related decline in beta diversity appeared, significant by age around 36.

This CDR3 comprises 15 residues. CDR1 is SSHAT and CDR2 is FNYEAQ in the germline V gene (reference sequence). The sample was also linked to a second study, of T cells of mothers and their children.

Sequencing was performed on blood. The TCR sequence derives from a girl aged 2-10 years in good health. The V and J genes are TRBV7-7 and TRBJ2-5, with TRBD1 matching 10 bases. CDR3 nucleotides: TGTGCTAGCAGCAAAGGCGGGACAGGGGATGAGACCCAGTACTTC. Protein product: CASSKGGTGDETQYF.